The 5 T cell receptor beta chains reported below all come from one sample, sequenced in a study of tissue T cells after allogeneic stem cell transplantation. Profiling relied on immunoSEQ multiplex PCR, and the TCRdb table lists in-frame clones only, not all of them. The data contain over 40,000 clones, approximately 70% of them seen just once; the ten biggest clones take up approximately 0.5%. Specimen: sorted cells pooled from one or two spleens. The origin of the receptors is a pool of C57BL/6 mice in good health.

Details on this clone: Gene names follow the mouse nomenclature. The CDR3 is cut off 1 residue early in the read; its end comes from the germline J gene. The chain employs TRBV3 and TRBJ2-7; D is tentatively TRBD1 or TRBD2 (5 bases each). Per the germline V gene, CDR1 is SNHLY and CDR2 is FYNGKV (reference sequence). Trimming took off 5 bases at V and 6 bases at J, with 14 bases between the two ends. This CDR3 has 13 amino acids. The DNA read from the CDR3 is TGTGCCAGCAGCGTCCGGGACGGCGGTGAACAGTAC. Amino acid sequence: CASSVRDGGEQY. The full CDR3 protein reads CASSVRDGGEQYF.

As to this clone: Each gene name is a mouse one. The missing CDR3 end, 1 residue past where the read stops, is filled in from the germline J gene. Other DNA variants within this sample encode the same CDR3. The V call is TRBV13-2, the J call TRBJ1-3; the D is unclear. Germline V CDR1 and CDR2: NNHNN, SYGAGS (reference sequence). V was cut by 3 bases and J by 0 bases, with 7 bases left in between. The CDR3 length is 14 residues. The CDR3 bases that were read are TGTGCCAGCGGTGGCACAAATTCTGGAAATACGCTCTAT. Protein sequence: CASGGTNSGNTLY. The full-length CDR3 reads as CASGGTNSGNTLYF.

In regard to this clone: Gene names denote mouse genes. The read comes to an end 1 residue before the CDR3 does, leaving the germline J gene to fill in the end. The chain couples TRBV16 to TRBJ2-7; the D gene is possibly TRBD1 (6 bases). V was trimmed by 0 bases and J by 1 base, leaving 7 bases between them. Germline loops: CDR1 SGHSA, CDR2 FRNQAP. This CDR3 comprises 14 residues. The covered CDR3 bases are TGTGCAAGCAGCTTAGACAGGGGTTCCTATGAACAGTAC. Its protein product is CASSLDRGSYEQY. The complete CDR3 reads CASSLDRGSYEQYF.

This clone was picked up a small number of times. Gene labels here are mouse ones. The read ends 1 residue shy of where the CDR3 ends; the end is completed using the germline J gene. The rearrangement uses TRBV3 and TRBJ2-1, with 10 bases that match TRBD1. V lost 2 bases, J lost 0 bases, and 7 bases stayed unmatched. Germline values: CDR1 SNHLY, CDR2 FYNGKV (reference sequence). The CDR3 totals 18 residues. This CDR3 is CASSLSGQGRSNYAEQFF. CDR3 DNA, as far as it was read: TGTGCCAGCAGCTTATCGGGACAGGGGAGGAGTAACTATGCTGAGCAGTTC. The entire variable domain, with the rest obtained from reference TRBV3 and TRBJ2-1, is as follows: GPKVLQIPSHQIIDMGQMVTLNCDPVSNHLYFYWYKQILGQQMEFLVNFYNGKVMEKSKLFKDQFSVERPDGSYFTLKIQPTALEDSAVYFCASSLSGQGRSNYAEQFFGPGTRLTVL.

Concerning this clone: Genes here carry mouse names. The read comes to an end 1 residue before the CDR3 does, leaving the germline J gene to fill in the end. J is TRBJ1-5 and V is TRBV4, with TRBD1 identical over 11 bases. This CDR3 has 15 residues. With V trimmed by 5 bases and J by 4 bases, 4 bases remained unmatched. Germline V gene lookup returns CDR1 LGHDT and CDR2 YNNKQL (reference sequence). Incomplete CDR3 DNA: TGTGCCAGCAGCCTGGGACAGGGGGAGAACCAGGCTCCGCTT. Translating gives CASSLGQGENQAPL. Given in full, the CDR3 is CASSLGQGENQAPLF.